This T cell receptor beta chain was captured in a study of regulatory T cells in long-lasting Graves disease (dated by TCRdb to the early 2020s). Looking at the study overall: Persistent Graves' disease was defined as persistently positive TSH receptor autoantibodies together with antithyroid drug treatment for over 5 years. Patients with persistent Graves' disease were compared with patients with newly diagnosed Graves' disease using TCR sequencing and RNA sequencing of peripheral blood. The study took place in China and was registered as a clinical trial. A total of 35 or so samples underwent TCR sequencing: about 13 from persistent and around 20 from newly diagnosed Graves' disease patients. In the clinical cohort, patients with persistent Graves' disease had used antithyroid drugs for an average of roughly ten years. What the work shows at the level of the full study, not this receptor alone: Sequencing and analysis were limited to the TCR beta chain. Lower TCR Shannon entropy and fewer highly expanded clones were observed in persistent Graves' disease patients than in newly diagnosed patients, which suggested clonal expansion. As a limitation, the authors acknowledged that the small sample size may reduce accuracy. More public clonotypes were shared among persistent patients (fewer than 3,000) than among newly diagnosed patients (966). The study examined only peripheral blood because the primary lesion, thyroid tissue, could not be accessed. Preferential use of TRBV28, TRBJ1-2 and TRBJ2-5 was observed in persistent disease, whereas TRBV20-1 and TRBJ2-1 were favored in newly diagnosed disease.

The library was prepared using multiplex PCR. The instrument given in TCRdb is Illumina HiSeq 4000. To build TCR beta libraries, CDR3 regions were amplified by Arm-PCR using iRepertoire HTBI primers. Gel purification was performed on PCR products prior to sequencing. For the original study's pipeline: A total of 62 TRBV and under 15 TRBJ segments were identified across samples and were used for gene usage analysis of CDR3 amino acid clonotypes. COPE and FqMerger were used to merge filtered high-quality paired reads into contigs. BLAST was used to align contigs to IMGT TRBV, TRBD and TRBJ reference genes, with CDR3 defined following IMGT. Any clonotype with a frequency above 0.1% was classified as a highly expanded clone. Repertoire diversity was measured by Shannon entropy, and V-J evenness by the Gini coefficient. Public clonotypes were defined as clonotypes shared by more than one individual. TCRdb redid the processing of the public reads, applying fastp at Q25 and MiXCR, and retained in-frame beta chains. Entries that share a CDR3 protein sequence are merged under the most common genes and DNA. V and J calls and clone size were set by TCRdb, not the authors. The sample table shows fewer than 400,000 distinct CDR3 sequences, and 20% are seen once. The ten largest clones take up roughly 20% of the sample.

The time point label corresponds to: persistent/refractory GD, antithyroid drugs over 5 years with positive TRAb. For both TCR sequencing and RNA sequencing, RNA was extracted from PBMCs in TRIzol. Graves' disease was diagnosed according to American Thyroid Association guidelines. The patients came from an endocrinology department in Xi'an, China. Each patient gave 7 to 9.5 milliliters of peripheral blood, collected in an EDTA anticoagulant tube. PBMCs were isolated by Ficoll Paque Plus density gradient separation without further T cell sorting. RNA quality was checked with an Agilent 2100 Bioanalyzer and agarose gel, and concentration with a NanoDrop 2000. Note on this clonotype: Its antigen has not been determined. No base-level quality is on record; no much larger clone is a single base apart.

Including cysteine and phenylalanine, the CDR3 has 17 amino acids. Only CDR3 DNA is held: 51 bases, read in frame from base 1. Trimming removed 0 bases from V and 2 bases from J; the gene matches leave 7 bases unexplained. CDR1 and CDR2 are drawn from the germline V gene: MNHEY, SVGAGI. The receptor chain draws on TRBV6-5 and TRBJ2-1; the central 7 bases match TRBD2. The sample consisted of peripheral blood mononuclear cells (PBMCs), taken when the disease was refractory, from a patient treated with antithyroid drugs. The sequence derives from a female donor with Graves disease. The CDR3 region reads CASSYSPPSGPYNEQFF. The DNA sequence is TGTGCCAGCAGTTACTCACCTCCTAGCGGACCCTACAATGAGCAGTTCTTC.